The TCR beta chain under discussion was sequenced for a study of T cells in Graves' hyperthyroidism and ophthalmopathy. V gave up 4 bases and J gave up 1 base, with 16 bases separating them. Germline CDR1 and CDR2: SGHAT and FQNNGV. The CDR3 is 17 residues long. Together with thyroid ultrasound, orbital computed tomography, serum thyroxine and TRAb, clinical symptoms were used for diagnoses. Regions amplified from RNA transcripts were the TCR beta CDR3 regions. RT-PCR in the first round (using the HTBI primer set) targeted the TCR CDR3. TCRdb re-called the multiplex PCR reads with MiXCR, one entry per CDR3 protein. The sample lists approximately 610,000 distinct CDR3 sequences; roughly 14% were seen once. This clonotype was recorded a few times.

The sample was blood. The chain uses TRBV11-2 and TRBJ2-2, with D maybe TRBD1 (5 bases). This TCR was sampled from a woman in her thirties or forties with Graves' ophthalmopathy. Written as DNA, the CDR3 is TGTGCCAGCAGCTCGCCCCTTGGGGCAGAGAACACCGGGGAGCTGTTTTTT. Amino acids: CASSSPLGAENTGELFF.